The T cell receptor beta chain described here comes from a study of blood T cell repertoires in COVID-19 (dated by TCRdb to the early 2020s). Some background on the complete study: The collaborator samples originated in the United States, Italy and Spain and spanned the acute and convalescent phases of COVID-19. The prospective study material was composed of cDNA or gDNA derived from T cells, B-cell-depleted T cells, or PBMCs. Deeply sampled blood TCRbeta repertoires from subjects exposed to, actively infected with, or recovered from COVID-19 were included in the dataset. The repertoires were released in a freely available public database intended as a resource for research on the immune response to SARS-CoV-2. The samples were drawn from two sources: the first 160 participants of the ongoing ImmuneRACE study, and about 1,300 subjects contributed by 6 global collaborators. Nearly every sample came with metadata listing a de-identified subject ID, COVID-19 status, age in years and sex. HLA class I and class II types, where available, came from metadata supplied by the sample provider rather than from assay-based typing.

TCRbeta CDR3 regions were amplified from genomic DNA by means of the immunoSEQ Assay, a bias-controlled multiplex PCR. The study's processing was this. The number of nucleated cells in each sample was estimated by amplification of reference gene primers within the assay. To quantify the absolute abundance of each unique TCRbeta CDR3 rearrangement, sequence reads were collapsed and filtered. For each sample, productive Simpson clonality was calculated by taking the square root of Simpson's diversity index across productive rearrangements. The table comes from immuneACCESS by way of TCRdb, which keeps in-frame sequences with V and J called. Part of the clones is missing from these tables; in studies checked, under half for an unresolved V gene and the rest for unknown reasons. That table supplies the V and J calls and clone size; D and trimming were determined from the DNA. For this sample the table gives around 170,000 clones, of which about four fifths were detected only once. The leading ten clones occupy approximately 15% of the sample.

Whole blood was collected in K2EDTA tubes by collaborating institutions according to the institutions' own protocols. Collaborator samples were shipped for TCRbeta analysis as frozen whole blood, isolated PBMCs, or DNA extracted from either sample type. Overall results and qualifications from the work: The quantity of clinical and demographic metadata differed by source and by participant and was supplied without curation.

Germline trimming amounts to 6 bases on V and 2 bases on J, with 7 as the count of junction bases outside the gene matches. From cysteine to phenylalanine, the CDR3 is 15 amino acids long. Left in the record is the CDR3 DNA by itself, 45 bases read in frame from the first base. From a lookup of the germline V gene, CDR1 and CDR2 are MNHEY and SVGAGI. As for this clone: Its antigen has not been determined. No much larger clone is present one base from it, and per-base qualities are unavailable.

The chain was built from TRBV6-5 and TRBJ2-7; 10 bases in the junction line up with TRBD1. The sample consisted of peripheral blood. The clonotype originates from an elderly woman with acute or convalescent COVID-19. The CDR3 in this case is CASSPGTGVTYEQYF. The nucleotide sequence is TGTGCCAGCAGCCCAGGGACAGGGGTTACCTACGAGCAGTACTTC.